The 17 T cell receptor delta chains below come from one sample, sequenced in a study of gamma-delta chains in newborns, infants, children. TCRdb fed the reads to CATT. The sample yields roughly 7,900 delta-chain clones, 3% to 4% seen once. Input material: blood. These receptors were taken from a child who was a newborn, infant or young child, either healthy, febrile or measles-vaccinated (not recorded which).

This clone was seen a few times. This chain links TRDV3 with TRDJ3; TRDD3 matches at 11 bases. The V gene end was trimmed by 0 bases and the J gene end by 1 base; junction bases not matched to a gene: 5. The CDR3 loop spans 18 amino acids. Germline V CDR1 and CDR2: TVYSNPD, GDNSRS (reference sequence). The CDR3, as DNA: TGTGCCTTTAGAAGTTGGGGGATACGGTCCTGGGACACCCGACAGATGTTTTTC. It is translated as CAFRSWGIRSWDTRQMFF.

By its share, this clone is medium-sized. The sample holds other DNA sequences that translate to the same CDR3. The chain employs TRDV2 and TRDJ3; 10 bases line up with TRDD3. The CDR3 consists of 19 residues. Looked up from germline, CDR1 is GEAIGNYY and CDR2 is EKD. The trim removed 0 bases at V and 0 bases at J, leaving 4 bases unmatched. The CDR3 DNA follows: TGTGCCTGTGACACCGGGGGATACGCAAGCTCCTGGGACACCCGACAGATGTTTTTC. Translated, it gives CACDTGGYASSWDTRQMFF.

In the case of this clone: This probably arose from a read error, given a far larger clone one base away. The chain uses TRDV2 and TRDJ1; TRDD3 aligns across 8 bases. The J gene comes from matching the DNA to germline here; TCRdb lacks it. CDR1 GEAIGNYY and CDR2 EKD come from the germline V gene. The CDR3 spans 12 residues. In nucleotides, the CDR3 is TGTGCCTATGACTGGGGGACCGATAAACTCATCTTT. This encodes CAYDWGTDKLIF.

This clone is labeled as medium-sized (0.01 to 0.1%). This chain connects TRDV2 to TRDJ1, with 7 bases that match TRDD3. Germline V gene lookup returns CDR1 GEAIGNYY and CDR2 EKD. The CDR3 runs 15 residues. Germline trimming cut 2 bases from V and 3 bases from J; bases unmatched to any gene: 8. This CDR3 reads CACDKGGSGPDKLIF. CDR3 in DNA: TGTGCCTGTGACAAAGGGGGATCGGGACCCGATAAACTCATCTTT.

This clone was counted only a few times. It is unclear where the CDR3 begins or ends on the DNA, so no DNA is shown, and the CDR3 is as TCRdb lists it. V is TRAV29/DV5 and J is TRDJ3; whether TRDD3, the table's D call, matches the DNA was not checked. The CDR3 is 20 amino acids in total, end residues counted. Germline-derived CDR1 and CDR2 are NSMFDY and ISSIKDK. The CDR3 loop reads CSVLLCSKGGYSWDTRQMFF.

This clone was seen a handful of times. With a much larger clone just one base away, this may be a read error. The sample carries other DNA sequences with the same CDR3. V gene TRDV2 combines with J gene TRDJ3; tentatively, D is TRDD3 (6 bases). V gave up 1 base and J gave up 0 bases, with 12 bases separating them. The germline CDR1 and CDR2 sequences are GEAIGNYY and EKD. The CDR3 is 18 amino acids. CDR3: CACDTGGYFSWDTRQMFF. DNA for the CDR3: TGTGCCTGTGACACTGGAGGATACTTCTCCTGGGACACCCGACAGATGTTTTTC.

This clone appeared a few times. Translating this DNA gives a protein that differs at residue 6 from the TCRdb one, which belongs to a much larger clone; a read error is likely, and the protein shown is this translation. The chain joins TRDV2 to TRDJ2; 9 bases are a match to TRDD3. The CDR3 spans 17 residues. Losses at the gene ends were 1 base for V and 2 bases for J; bases not matched to a gene: 7. Germline V gene lookup returns CDR1 GEAIGNYY and CDR2 EKD. CDR3 region: CACDTTGDTSLTAQLFF. The CDR3, as DNA: TGTGCCTGTGACACGACCGGGGATACGTCCTTGACAGCACAACTCTTCTTT.

The chain recombines TRDV2 with TRDJ3, with D maybe TRDD3 (5 bases). TCRdb gives no J gene; it was assigned here by matching the DNA to germline. The CDR3 consists of 20 residues. The germline V and J ends were trimmed by 6 bases and 0 bases, with 23 bases remaining between them. Germline V gives CDR1 GEAIGNYY, CDR2 EKD. Here the CDR3 reads CACNPVLARGGSWDTRQMFF. CDR3 sequence (DNA): TGTGCCTGTAACCCCGTACTGGCCCGAGGTGGCTCCTGGGACACCCGACAGATGTTTTTC.

This clone was seen many times. Other DNA sequences from this sample encode an identical CDR3 as well. The chain combines TRDV2 with TRDJ3; TRDD3 agrees at 13 bases. CDR1 GEAIGNYY and CDR2 EKD come from the germline V gene. This CDR3 spans 20 amino acids. V shed 3 bases, J shed 0 bases, and the junction held 7 bases outside the gene matches. In DNA form, the CDR3 reads TGTGCCTGTGACCCCGTACTGGGGGATACGAGCTCCTGGGACACCCGACAGATGTTTTTC. This sequence encodes CACDPVLGDTSSWDTRQMFF.

This clone was seen at least ten times. A much larger clone sits a single nucleotide away, making a read error possible. Other DNA sequences from this sample encode an identical CDR3 as well. The chain has TRDV2 and TRDJ3; 10 bases line up with TRDD3. The CDR3 consists of 18 residues. Trimming cost V 2 bases and J 0 bases; bases outside gene matches: 3. Germline CDR1 and CDR2: GEAIGNYY and EKD. In DNA, the CDR3 is TGTGCCTGTGACAGTACTGGGGGATCCTCCTGGGACACCCGACAGATGTTTTTC. Its translation: CACDSTGGSSWDTRQMFF.

As regards this clone: The protein TCRdb lists belongs to a much larger clone and differs from this DNA's translation at residue 9, which points to a read error; the protein shown is made from the DNA. The V gene is TRDV2, the J gene TRDJ3; TRDD3 aligns across 7 bases. Germline V lookup: CDR1 GEAIGNYY, CDR2 EKD. The J segment lost 2 bases and the V segment lost 2 bases, leaving 5 bases of the junction unmatched. This CDR3 is 17 amino acids long. CDR3 nucleotide sequence: TGTGCCTGTGACAGTACTGGGGACCCCTGGGACACCCGACAGATGTTTTTC. This encodes CACDSTGDPWDTRQMFF.

This clone was detected only a few times. A much larger clone is a single base away; this may be a read error. The same CDR3 also results from other DNA sequences found in this sample. The rearrangement links TRDV2 to TRDJ1, with 11 bases fitting TRDD3. This CDR3 spans 15 amino acids. The V gene's germline CDR1 is GEAIGNYY and CDR2 EKD. CDR3 protein: CACDTWGIRGDKLIF. The CDR3 DNA reads TGTGCCTGTGACACCTGGGGGATACGCGGCGATAAACTCATTTTT.

This chain links TRDV2 with TRDJ3; 8 bases map to TRDD3. This CDR3 is 19 amino acids long. The trim removed 2 bases at V and 0 bases at J, leaving 8 bases unmatched. Germline V gene lookup returns CDR1 GEAIGNYY and CDR2 EKD. The CDR3 nucleotides read TGTGCCTGTGACAGTTGGGGGATTCTTAGCTCCTGGGACACCCGACAGATGTTTTTC. Its protein product is CACDSWGILSSWDTRQMFF.

Notes on this clone: The junction departs from germline at one end; a sequencing error may be responsible. This CDR3 is also generated by other DNA sequences in the sample. The V call is TRDV2, the J call TRDJ3; TRDD3 agrees at 8 bases. This CDR3 contains 18 residues. In germline, CDR1 is GEAIGNYY, CDR2 EKD. This CDR3 reads CACDIVLGAAWDTRQMFF. In nucleotides, the CDR3 is TGTGCCTGTGACATTGTACTGGGGGCCGCCTGGGACACCAGACAGATGTTTTTC.

This clone occurred a few times. This DNA translates differently at residue 5 from the TCRdb protein, which is that of a much larger clone; a read error is likely, and the protein shown is the DNA's own translation. V is TRDV2 and J is TRDJ1; 7 nucleotides align to TRDD3. CDR1 is GEAIGNYY, CDR2 EKD, per germline. V shed 3 bases and J 4 bases; nucleotides not matched to a gene: 4. The CDR3 has 13 residues. CDR3 DNA: TGTGCCTGTGACGCCTGGGGGGACGATAAACTCATCTTT. It codes for CACDAWGDDKLIF.

On this clone: At residue 15, TCRdb's protein disagrees with the DNA translation; the protein shown here derives from the DNA. The V gene is TRDV2, the J gene TRDJ2; TRDD3 matches at 9 bases. From germline, CDR1 is GEAIGNYY and CDR2 EKD. The CDR3 has 17 residues. DNA of the CDR3: TGTGCCTGTGACACGGTTGCGAGTGGGGATACGACAGCACAACCCTTCTTT. This encodes CACDTVASGDTTAQPFF.

Of note for this clone: A much larger clonotype is one base distant, so this may be a read error. The chain has TRDV2 and TRDJ2, with D maybe TRDD3 (6 bases). The CDR3 loop spans 17 amino acids. CDR1 and CDR2 (germline): GEAIGNYY, EKD. The V gene lost 0 bases and the J gene lost 2 bases, with 15 bases spanning the gap. The CDR3 region has the DNA TGTGCCTGTGACACCCTGGGGAATATGAACTTGACAGCACAACTCTTCTTT. It specifies CACDTLGNMNLTAQLFF.